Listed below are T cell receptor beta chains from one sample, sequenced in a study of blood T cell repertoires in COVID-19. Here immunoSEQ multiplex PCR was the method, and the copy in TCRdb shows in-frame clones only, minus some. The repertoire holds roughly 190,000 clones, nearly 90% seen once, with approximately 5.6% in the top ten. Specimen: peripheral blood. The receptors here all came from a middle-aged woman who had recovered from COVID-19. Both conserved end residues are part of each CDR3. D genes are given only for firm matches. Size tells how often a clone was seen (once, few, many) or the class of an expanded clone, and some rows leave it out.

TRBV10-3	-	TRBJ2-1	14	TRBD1	TGTGCCACGGCTGCCGGACAGGGTCCCAATGAGCAGTTCTTC	CATAAGQGPNEQFF
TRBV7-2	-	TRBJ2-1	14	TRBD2	TGTGCCAGCAGCTTTGGCGTGGCGGGGGGGGTACAGTTCTTC	CASSFGVAGGVQFF
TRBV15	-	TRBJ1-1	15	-	TGTGCCACCAGCAGAGGGGCAGTCTCGAACACTGAAGCTTTCTTT	CATSRGAVSNTEAFF
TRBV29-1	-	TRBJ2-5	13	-	TGCAGCGCGCTTGGAGGGCCTGGGGAGACCCAGTACTTC	CSALGGPGETQYF
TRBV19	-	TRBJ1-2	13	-	TGTGCCAGTAGTATATCCAGGGACAATGGCTACACCTTC	CASSISRDNGYTF
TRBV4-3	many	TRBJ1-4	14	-	TGCGCCAGCAGCGAATTCAGGGGAGTATCTCAACTGTTTTTT	CASSEFRGVSQLFF
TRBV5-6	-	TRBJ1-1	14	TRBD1	TGTGCCAGCAGCTTGGGTCAGGGGGTGACTGAAGCTTTCTTT	CASSLGQGVTEAFF
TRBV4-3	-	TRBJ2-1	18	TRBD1	TGCGCCAGCAGCCAAGATAGTATCGGACAGGGGGCTATAGATGAGCAGTTCTTC	CASSQDSIGQGAIDEQFF
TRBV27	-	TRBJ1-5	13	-	TGTGCCAGCAGCCAAACAGGCAATCAGCCCCAGCATTTT	CASSQTGNQPQHF
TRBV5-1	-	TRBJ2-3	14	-	TGCGCCAGCAGTTCGGGACAACGCACAGATACGCAGTATTTT	CASSSGQRTDTQYF
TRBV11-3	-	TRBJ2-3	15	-	TGTGCCAGCAGCTTATCTAGCGTTAGCACAGATACGCAGTATTTT	CASSLSSVSTDTQYF
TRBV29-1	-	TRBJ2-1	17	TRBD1	TGCAGCGTTGAACTCAGTGGCGACTCCCCAACAGGGGTGGAGCAGTTCTTC	CSVELSGDSPTGVEQFF